A single sample is the source of the 16 T cell receptor beta chains below, sequenced in a study of blood T cell repertoires in COVID-19. Data came from immunoSEQ multiplex PCR; TCRdb stores just in-frame clones and leaves some out. Found here are around 20,000 clones, approximately 94% of them singletons; the top ten hold less than 9%. The sequenced material came from peripheral blood. These receptors all stem from a human donor in a cohort sampled during active COVID-19.

The V call is TRBV28, the J call TRBJ1-2, with 7 bases aligning to TRBD1. The V and J ends lost 7 bases and 6 bases, in that order; junction bases with no gene match: 8. Per the germline V gene, CDR1 is MDHEN and CDR2 is SYDVKM. The CDR3 is 13 residues long. For the CDR3, the DNA is TGTGCCAGCACTCAACGGAGGGGGCATGGCTACACCTTC. It codes for CASTQRRGHGYTF.

This chain links TRBV11-3 with TRBJ1-1; the D gene is possibly TRBD1 (5 bases). V shed 2 bases and J shed 10 bases, with 11 bases lying between them. Germline V gives CDR1 SGHNT, CDR2 YENEEA. The CDR3 consists of 12 residues. The CDR3 DNA reads as TGTGCCAGCAGCTTATCTGGGGCAGGAGCTTTCTTT. It codes for CASSLSGAGAFF.

The genes are TRBV5-1 and TRBJ2-5; 8 bases agree with TRBD1. The CDR3 is 14 amino acids. The junction had 8 bases not matched to a gene; V was cut back by 6 bases and J by 4 bases. Looked up from germline, CDR1 is SGHRS and CDR2 is YFSETQ. The CDR3 nucleotides read TGCGCCAGCAAGGTACAGGGGGGAACAGAGACCCAGTACTTC. Translating it yields CASKVQGGTETQYF.

This chain links TRBV7-3 with TRBJ1-2, with TRBD1 as a possible D gene (5 bases). V lost 5 bases to trimming and J lost 1 base, with 14 bases between them. CDR3 size: 15 residues. Germline values: CDR1 SGHTA, CDR2 FQGTGA. Written as DNA, the CDR3 is TGTGCCAGCAGCATAGAGTCGGGGGGTAACTATGGCTACACCTTC. It codes for CASSIESGGNYGYTF.

The rearrangement joins TRBV10-1 to TRBJ2-1; a weak D match, TRBD1 (6 bases). Trimming took off 5 bases at V and 5 bases at J, with 16 bases between the two ends. From germline, CDR1 is WNHNN and CDR2 SYGVQD (reference sequence). The CDR3 runs to 15 residues. The CDR3 DNA follows: TGCGCCAGCAGTCGGGCAGGGGCTAGGAACAATGAGCAGTTCTTC. Amino acid sequence: CASSRAGARNNEQFF.

The chain links TRBV19 to TRBJ2-7, with 9 bases lining up with TRBD1. V lost 3 bases and J lost 5; bases outside the gene matches: 11. Germline CDR1 and CDR2: LNHDA and SQIVND (reference sequence). This CDR3 contains 16 residues. CDR3 protein: CASSMVFGTGLDEQYF. The CDR3 nucleotides read TGTGCCAGTAGTATGGTGTTCGGGACAGGGCTCGACGAGCAGTACTTC.

There are a few counts of this clone. The chain couples TRBV7-6 to TRBJ2-2; TRBD1 might be the D (6 bases). Germline V gene sequence: CDR1 SGHVS, CDR2 FNYEAQ. There are 14 residues in the CDR3. The V gene lost 5 bases and the J gene lost 3 bases, with 10 bases spanning the gap. CDR3 DNA sequence: TGTGCCAGCAGCCAGGGGTGGGACACCGGGGAGCTGTTTTTT. Protein product: CASSQGWDTGELFF.

The chain joins TRBV2 to TRBJ2-7, with 10 bases matching TRBD1. Germline-derived CDR1 and CDR2 are SNHLY and FYNNEI. The CDR3 runs to 14 residues. J lost 2 bases, V lost 4 bases, and 2 bases had no gene match. The CDR3 spells CASSAGQGTYEQYF. As DNA, the CDR3 is TGTGCCAGCAGTGCGGGACAGGGGACCTACGAGCAGTACTTC. Using reference TRBV2 and TRBJ2-7 for the parts outside the CDR3, the full variable domain is EPEVTQTPSHQVTQMGQEVILRCVPISNHLYFYWYRQILGQKVEFLVSFYNNEISEKSEIFDDQFSVERPDGSNFTLKIRSTKLEDSAMYFCASSAGQGTYEQYFGPGTRLTVT.

The chain employs TRBV27 and TRBJ2-7; D not certain. CDR1 and CDR2 from the germline V gene are MNHEY and SMNVEV (reference sequence). This CDR3 spans 12 amino acids. Trimming took off 7 bases at V and 3 bases at J, with 10 bases between the two ends. The CDR3 nucleotides are TGTGCCAGCACCCCCCCTTACTACGAGCAGTACTTC. This gives the protein CASTPPYYEQYF.

This clone has a single count. The rearrangement uses TRBV2 and TRBJ1-1; tentatively, D is TRBD1 (6 bases). Germline V lookup: CDR1 SNHLY, CDR2 FYNNEI. The CDR3 consists of 13 residues. V was pared by 6 bases and J by 5 bases, with 13 bases between. The CDR3 loop is CASSARDKTEAFF. The CDR3 DNA reads as TGTGCCAGCAGCGCCCGGGACAAAACTGAAGCTTTCTTT.

The chain joins TRBV5-1 to TRBJ1-1; perhaps TRBD1 as D (5 bases). Trimming removed 4 bases from V and 4 bases from J, with 14 bases in between. This CDR3 has 14 amino acids. CDR1 is SGHRS and CDR2 is YFSETQ in the germline V gene. CDR3: CASSIDRAFTEAFF. The CDR3 DNA follows: TGCGCCAGCAGCATCGACAGAGCATTCACTGAAGCTTTCTTT.

J is TRBJ1-4 and V is TRBV24-1; D call uncertain. Germline CDR1 KGHDR, CDR2 SFDVKD. Between the trimmed V and J ends, which lost 5 bases and 11 bases, there was a span of 5 bases. The CDR3 extends over 10 amino acids. The CDR3 loop is CATSVRKLFF. DNA of the CDR3: TGTGCCACCAGTGTGAGGAAACTGTTTTTT.

This chain uses TRBV10-2 with TRBJ1-4, with 9 bases aligning to TRBD1. The CDR3 covers 14 residues. Germline V gene data show CDR1 as WSHSY and CDR2 as SAAADI. J lost 4 bases, V lost 6 bases, and 3 bases had no gene match. This CDR3 is CASSRDRDNEKLFF. The CDR3 coding sequence is TGCGCCAGCAGCCGGGACAGGGATAATGAAAAACTGTTTTTT.

This clone occurred once. The chain links TRBV7-9 to TRBJ1-3; D uncertain. This CDR3 has 14 residues. Germline CDR1 reads SEHNR; CDR2 reads FQNEAQ (reference sequence). Trimming took off 2 bases at V and 0 bases at J, with 5 bases between the two ends. This chain's CDR3 is CASSLSFSGNTIYF. For the CDR3, the DNA is TGTGCCAGCAGCTTAAGCTTCTCTGGAAACACCATATATTTT.

The chain is built from TRBV5-8 and TRBJ1-1; the D gene is possibly TRBD1 (5 bases). Germline CDR1 and CDR2: SGHTS and YDEGEE. This CDR3 region has 14 residues. Trimming removed 0 bases from V and 4 bases from J, with 10 bases in between. The CDR3 nucleotides read TGTGCCAGCAGCTTGGAATGGAGGGGCACTGAAGCTTTCTTT. This sequence encodes CASSLEWRGTEAFF.

The CDR3 loop is CASSPWTGPRLYNEQFF. DNA of the CDR3: TGCGCCAGCAGCCCCTGGACAGGGCCCCGGCTCTACAATGAGCAGTTCTTC. The rearrangement links TRBV4-1 to TRBJ2-1; TRBD1 agrees at 8 bases. CDR3 size: 17 residues. J lost 3 bases, V lost 4 bases, and 11 bases had no gene match. Germline assignment: CDR1 MGHRA and CDR2 YSYEKL.